The rows below give T cell receptor beta chains drawn from one sample of a study of T cell repertoires in cytomegalovirus infection. TCRdb re-analysed the reads in MiXCR, keeping a single row per CDR3 protein. Of roughly 630,000 distinct CDR3 sequences listed, approximately 24% were seen once; the top ten hold 6.5% to 10%. The sequencing input was CD8+ T cells from PBMCs. The receptor set was obtained from a human donor in good health (CMV status not recorded). Some clones in this sample may be carry-over from other donors' samples. Each CDR3 is given with its conserved first and last residue. The D gene is left open where the match is weak. Clone sizes are given selectively: once, few, many, or a class where the clone is expanded.

D gene	clone size	V gene	J gene	CDR3 protein	CDR3 DNA
TRBD1	-	TRBV28	TRBJ2-1	CASHDRGGSYNEQFF	TGTGCCAGCCACGACAGGGGTGGCTCCTACAATGAGCAGTTCTTC
-	-	TRBV20-1	TRBJ2-7	CSARDRRGLDYEQYF	TGCAGTGCTAGGGACCGCCGGGGGCTGGACTACGAGCAGTACTTC
-	many	TRBV28	TRBJ2-4	CASSPLWLAKNIQYF	TGTGCCAGCAGCCCCCTATGGCTAGCCAAAAACATTCAGTACTTC
TRBD1	-	TRBV6-2/TRBV6-3	TRBJ2-2	CASSYPEGTAETNTGELFF	TGTGCCAGCAGTTACCCCGAAGGGACAGCCGAAACGAACACCGGGGAGCTGTTTTTT
TRBD1	many	TRBV6-1	TRBJ1-1	CASSSRTGLNTEAFF	TGTGCCAGCAGTTCCAGGACAGGGCTGAACACTGAAGCTTTCTTT
-	-	TRBV7-9	TRBJ2-5	CASSLVHPDRTQETQYF	TGTGCCAGCAGCTTAGTCCACCCTGACCGGACACAAGAGACCCAGTACTTC
-	few	TRBV20-1	TRBJ2-6	CSARDQGDYSGANVLTF	TGCAGTGCTAGAGATCAGGGGGACTACTCTGGGGCCAACGTCCTGACTTTC
-	few	TRBV6-5	TRBJ2-1	CASSYGRGEQFF	TGTGCCAGCAGTTACGGGCGTGGTGAGCAGTTCTTC
-	once	TRBV6-2/TRBV6-3	TRBJ1-5	CASSYSTLSNQPQHF	TGTGCCAGCAGTTACTCGACCCTTAGCAATCAGCCCCAGCATTTT
TRBD2	many	TRBV4-3	TRBJ2-3	CASSLGLAEPGDTQYF	TGCGCCAGCAGCTTAGGACTAGCGGAGCCAGGAGATACGCAGTATTTT
-	-	TRBV9	TRBJ2-3	CASSVVGGTTDTQYF	TGTGCCAGCAGCGTAGTCGGAGGGACCACAGATACGCAGTATTTT
TRBD1	many	TRBV20-1	TRBJ2-1	CSATETGQGSYNEQFF	TGCAGTGCTACAGAAACGGGACAGGGGTCCTACAATGAGCAGTTCTTC
TRBD2	-	TRBV23-1	TRBJ2-3	CASSHLPGTSAGRTNIISTDTQYF	TGCGCCAGCAGTCACCTACCCGGGACTAGCGCAGGAAGGACCAATATCATTAGCACAGATACGCAGTATTTT
TRBD1	few	TRBV29-1	TRBJ2-7	CSVSGTGAYEQYF	TGCAGCGTCTCCGGGACAGGGGCTTACGAGCAGTACTTC
-	-	TRBV14	TRBJ1-4	CASSLIGEDEKLFF	TGTGCCAGCAGCCTCATCGGGGAGGATGAAAAACTGTTTTTT
TRBD1	-	TRBV5-4	TRBJ1-2	CASSSPPGQPNYGYTF	TGTGCCAGCAGCTCCCCACCGGGACAGCCTAACTATGGCTACACCTTC
-	few	TRBV27	TRBJ2-1	CASSRRPPLDEQFF	TGTGCCAGCAGTCGCCGGCCCCCCTTGGATGAGCAGTTCTTC
TRBD1	-	TRBV20-1	TRBJ1-4	CSARDNTQGNEKLFF	TGCAGTGCTAGAGATAATACACAGGGGAATGAAAAACTGTTTTTT
-	few	TRBV7-2	TRBJ2-5	CASSLSKGDQETQYF	TGTGCCAGCAGCTTATCTAAAGGGGACCAAGAGACCCAGTACTTC